What follows describes a single T cell receptor (beta chain). Its specificity is unknown. This specimen comes from a study of cytomegalovirus exposure and HLA in healthy donors. Notes on the study in general: Researchers reportedly found TCR beta sequences accurately predicted most subjects' HLA-A and HLA-B alleles. Several top significant clusters appeared, in a later analysis, to be linked to common viral pathogens. Most TCR beta V segments were productive about 87% or about 30% of the time in an earlier analysis.

PCR used 60 Vbeta primers and 13 Jbeta primers. Generated by immunoSEQ multiplex PCR, the TCRdb table keeps only in-frame clones and is missing some. The sample includes nearly 110,000 clones, roughly four fifths seen only once; the top ten take under 2%. Donors likely had unrecorded immune exposures despite being nominally healthy when sampled. The TCR originated in a man in his forties or fifties in good health and CMV-seronegative. Specimen: PBMCs.

Written as DNA, the CDR3 is TGTGCCAGCAGTTACAGGGGGCGGAACACTGAAGCTTTCTTT. It is translated as CASSYRGRNTEAFF. The chain combines TRBV6-5 with TRBJ1-1, with 7 bases lining up with TRBD1. Germline CDR1 MNHEY, CDR2 SVGAGI. There are 14 residues in the CDR3. V lost 2 bases to trimming and J lost 1 base; unmatched junction nucleotides: 1.